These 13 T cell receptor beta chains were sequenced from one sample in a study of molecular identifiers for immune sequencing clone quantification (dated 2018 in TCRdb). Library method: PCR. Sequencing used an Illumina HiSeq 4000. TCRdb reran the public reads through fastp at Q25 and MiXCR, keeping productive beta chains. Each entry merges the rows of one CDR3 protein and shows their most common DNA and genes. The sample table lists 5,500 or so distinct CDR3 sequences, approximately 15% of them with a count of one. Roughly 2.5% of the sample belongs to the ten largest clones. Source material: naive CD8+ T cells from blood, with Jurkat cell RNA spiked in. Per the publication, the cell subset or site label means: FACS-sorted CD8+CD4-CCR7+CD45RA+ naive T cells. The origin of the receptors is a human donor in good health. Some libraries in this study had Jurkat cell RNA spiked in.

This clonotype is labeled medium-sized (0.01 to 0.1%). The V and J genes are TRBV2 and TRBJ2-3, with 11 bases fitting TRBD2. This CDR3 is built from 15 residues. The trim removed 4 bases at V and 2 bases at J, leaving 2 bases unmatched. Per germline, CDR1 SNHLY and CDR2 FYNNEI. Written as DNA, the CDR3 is TGTGCCAGCAGTGGGACTAGCGGGCCCACAGATACGCAGTATTTT. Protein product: CASSGTSGPTDTQYF.

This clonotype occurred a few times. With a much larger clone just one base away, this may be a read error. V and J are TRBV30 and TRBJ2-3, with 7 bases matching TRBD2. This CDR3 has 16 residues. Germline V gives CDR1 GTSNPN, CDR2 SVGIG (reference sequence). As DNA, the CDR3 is TGTGCCTGGAGTGTACCTCCCAGCGGGATTACAGATACGCAGTGTTTT. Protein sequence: CAWSVPPSGITDTQCF.

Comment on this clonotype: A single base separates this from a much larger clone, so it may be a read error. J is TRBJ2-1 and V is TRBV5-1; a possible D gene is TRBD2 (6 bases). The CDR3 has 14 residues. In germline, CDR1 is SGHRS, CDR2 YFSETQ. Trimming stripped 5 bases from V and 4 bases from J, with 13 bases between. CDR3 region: CASRPNGSYNEQFF. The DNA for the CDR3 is TGCGCCAGCAGGCCTAACGGGAGTTACAATGAGCAGTTCTTC.

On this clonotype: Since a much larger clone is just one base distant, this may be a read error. CDR3 amino acids: CAGSDKDSTGELFF. CDR3 nucleotides: TGTGCCGGCAGCGACAAGGACTCCACCGGGGAGCTGTTTTTT. This chain joins TRBV7-9 and TRBJ2-2; tentative D call: TRBD2 (5 bases). This CDR3 spans 14 amino acids. Germline loops: CDR1 SEHNR, CDR2 FQNEAQ (reference sequence).

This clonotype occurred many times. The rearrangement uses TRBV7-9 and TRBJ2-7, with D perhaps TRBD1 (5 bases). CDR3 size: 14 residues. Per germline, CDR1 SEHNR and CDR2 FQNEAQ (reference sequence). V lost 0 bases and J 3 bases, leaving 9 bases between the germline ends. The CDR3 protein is CASSLAGRGYEQYF. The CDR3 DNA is TGTGCCAGCAGCTTAGCGGGTAGGGGCTACGAGCAGTACTTC. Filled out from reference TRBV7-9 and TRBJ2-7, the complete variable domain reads DTGVSQNPRHKITKRGQNVTFRCDPISEHNRLYWYRQTLGQGPEFLTYFQNEAQLEKSRLLSDRFSAERPKGSFSTLEIQRTEQGDSAMYLCASSLAGRGYEQYFGPGTRLTVT.

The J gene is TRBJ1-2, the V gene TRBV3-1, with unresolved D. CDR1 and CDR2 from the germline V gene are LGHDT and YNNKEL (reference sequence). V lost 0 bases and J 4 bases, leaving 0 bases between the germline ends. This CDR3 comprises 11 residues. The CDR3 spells CASSQDYGYTF. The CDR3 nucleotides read TGTGCCAGCAGCCAAGACTATGGCTACACCTTC. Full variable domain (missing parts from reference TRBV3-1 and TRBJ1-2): DTAVSQTPKYLVTQMGNDKSIKCEQNLGHDTMYWYKQDSKKFLKIMFSYNNKELIINETVPNRFSPKSPDKAHLNLHINSLELGDSAVYFCASSQDYGYTFGSGTRLTVV.

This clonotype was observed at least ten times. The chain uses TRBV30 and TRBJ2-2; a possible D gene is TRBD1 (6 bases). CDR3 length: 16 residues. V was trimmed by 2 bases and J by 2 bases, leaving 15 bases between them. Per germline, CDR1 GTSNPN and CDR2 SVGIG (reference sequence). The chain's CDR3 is CAWSPWAGVNTGELFF. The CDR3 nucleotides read TGTGCCTGGAGTCCCTGGGCAGGGGTCAACACCGGGGAGCTGTTTTTT.

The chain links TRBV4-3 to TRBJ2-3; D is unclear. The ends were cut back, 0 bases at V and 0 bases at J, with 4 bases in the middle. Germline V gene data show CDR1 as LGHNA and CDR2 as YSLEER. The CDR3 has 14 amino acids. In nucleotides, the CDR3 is TGCGCCAGCAGCCAAGATAGCAGCACAGATACGCAGTATTTT. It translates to CASSQDSSTDTQYF.

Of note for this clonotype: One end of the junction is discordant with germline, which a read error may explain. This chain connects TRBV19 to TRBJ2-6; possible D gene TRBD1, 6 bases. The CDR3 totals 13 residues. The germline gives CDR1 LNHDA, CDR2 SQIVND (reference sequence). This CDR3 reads CASSISGADVLTF. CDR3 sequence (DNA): TGTGCCAGTAGTATTTCAGGGGCCGACGTCCTGACTTTC.

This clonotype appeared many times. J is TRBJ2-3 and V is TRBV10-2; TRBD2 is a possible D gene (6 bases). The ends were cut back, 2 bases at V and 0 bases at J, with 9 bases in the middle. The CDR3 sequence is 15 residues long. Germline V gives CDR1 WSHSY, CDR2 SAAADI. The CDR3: CASSEPGVSTDTQYF. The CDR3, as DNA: TGCGCCAGCAGTGAGCCGGGGGTTAGCACAGATACGCAGTATTTT.

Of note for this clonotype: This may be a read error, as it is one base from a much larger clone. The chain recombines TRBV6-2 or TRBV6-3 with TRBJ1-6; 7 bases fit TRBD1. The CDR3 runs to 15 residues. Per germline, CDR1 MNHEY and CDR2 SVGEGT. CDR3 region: CAGSARDSDNSPLHF. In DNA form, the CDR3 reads TGTGCCGGCAGCGCACGGGACAGCGATAATTCACCCCTCCACTTT.

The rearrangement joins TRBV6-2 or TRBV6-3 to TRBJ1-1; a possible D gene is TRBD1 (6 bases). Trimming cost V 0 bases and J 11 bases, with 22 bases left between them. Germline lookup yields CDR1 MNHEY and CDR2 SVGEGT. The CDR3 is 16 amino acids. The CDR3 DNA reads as TGTGCCAGCAGTTACTCGTTTGGGGGCAGTAGTTCTGGGGCTTTCTTT. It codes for CASSYSFGGSSSGAFF.

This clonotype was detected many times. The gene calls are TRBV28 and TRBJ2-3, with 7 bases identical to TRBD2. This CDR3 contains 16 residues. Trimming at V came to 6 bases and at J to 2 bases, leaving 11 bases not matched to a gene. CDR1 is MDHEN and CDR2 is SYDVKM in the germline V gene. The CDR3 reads CASRFSAGLSTDTQYF. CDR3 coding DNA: TGTGCCAGCAGGTTTTCAGCGGGACTCTCCACAGATACGCAGTATTTT.